The source of this TCR beta chain is a study of cytomegalovirus exposure and HLA in healthy donors. Study conclusions and caveats: According to a subsequent analysis, TCR clusters from the first cohort were inclined to appear together in the 100 to 150 validation repertoires. The authors listed 164 TCR beta chains as cytomegalovirus-associated. Most TCR sequences were rare, but some public TCRs occurred in many donors.

The assay was immunoSEQ multiplex PCR, and TCRdb's table has in-frame clones only and misses some. The sample lists approximately 230,000 clones, less than 90% seen once, with 9.5% to 15% in the top ten. The J segment lost 2 bases and the V segment lost 0 bases, leaving 8 bases of the junction unmatched. CDR1 is SGHRS, CDR2 YFSETQ, per germline. The CDR3 extends over 17 amino acids. With regard to this clone: Its antigen is unidentified.

Donors were drawn from the roughly 120-subject validation cohort, separate from the roughly 700-subject first cohort. The TCR sequence derives from a man aged 18 to 29 in good health and CMV-seropositive. The chain is built from TRBV5-1 and TRBJ2-1, with 7 positions matching TRBD1. Sequencing used PBMCs. The CDR3, as DNA: TGCGCCAGCAGCTTGGAGATCGGGACAGAGACCTACAATGAGCAGTTCTTC. This sequence encodes CASSLEIGTETYNEQFF.